This TCR beta chain was sequenced for a study of T cell repertoires in cytomegalovirus infection. This clonotype came up many times. The germline gives CDR1 LNHDA, CDR2 SQIVND (reference sequence). With 5 bases clipped from V and 7 bases from J, the junction kept 7 bases outside the gene matches. This CDR3 contains 15 residues. MiXCR, applied by TCRdb to the reads, yields one record per CDR3 protein. Of approximately 200,000 distinct CDR3 sequences listed, roughly 22% are singletons. The sample was CD8+ T cells from PBMCs. The sequence was collected from a human donor in good health (CMV status not recorded). Some clones in this sample may be carry-over from other donors' samples. V is TRBV19 and J is TRBJ2-1, with 11 bases lining up with TRBD2. The CDR3, as DNA: TGTGCCAGTAGTGTGAGACTAGCGGGGTCGAATGAGCAGTTCTTC. This encodes CASSVRLAGSNEQFF.